A selection of T cell receptor beta chains follows, all from one sample in a study of T cells in Graves' hyperthyroidism and ophthalmopathy. TCRdb recomputed calls from the multiplex PCR reads with MiXCR, one row per CDR3 protein. The sample includes 350,000 to 400,000 distinct CDR3 sequences, 14% to 15% of them seen just once. Sequencing input: blood. The receptors stem from a woman in her twenties or thirties with Graves' hyperthyroidism. CDR3s include the opening cysteine and the closing phenylalanine or tryptophan. D genes are given only for firm matches. Only some rows state a clone size, as once, few, many or a class for expanded clones.

>TRBJ2-7|few|TRBV6-1|.
TGTGCCAGGTCCTCACCTTTTCACACTACCGAGCAGTACTTC
CARSSPFHTTEQYF
>TRBJ2-7|many|TRBV12-3/TRBV12-4|.
TGTGCCAGCCGGGAGCTAGCCCGGGAGCAGTACTTC
CASRELAREQYF
>TRBJ1-5|.|TRBV7-6|.
TGTGCCAGCAGCTTGGGGGAACAGGGAGGCAATCAGCCCCAGCATTTT
CASSLGEQGGNQPQHF
>TRBJ2-3|.|TRBV27|.
TGTGCCAACAGTTTATACGGCACAGATACGCAGTATTTT
CANSLYGTDTQYF
>TRBJ2-1|many|TRBV27|TRBD1
TGTGCCAGCAGTATAACAGGGGGACCGGGCAATGAGCAGTTCTTC
CASSITGGPGNEQFF
>TRBJ2-7|many|TRBV7-3|TRBD2
TGTGCCAGCAGCTTGGATGGACTAGCGGGGGTCGAGCAGTACTTC
CASSLDGLAGVEQYF
>TRBJ1-3|.|TRBV15|.
TGTGCCACCAGCACACCGTCACAGGGAAACACCATATATTTT
CATSTPSQGNTIYF
>TRBJ2-2|few|TRBV6-1|TRBD1
TGTGCCAGCTGTACAGGGGGGATTTTCGGGGAGCTGTTTTTT
CASCTGGIFGELFF
>TRBJ2-5|few|TRBV3-1|.
TGTGCCAGCAGCCAAGACCGGGACTCATCATTAGGGGAGACCCAGTACTTC
CASSQDRDSSLGETQYF
>TRBJ1-1|many|TRBV18|TRBD1
TGTGCCAGCTCACCATTTCTCGACAGGGGAGGGACTGAAGCTTTCTTT
CASSPFLDRGGTEAFF
>TRBJ2-7|many|TRBV18|TRBD1
TGTGCCAGCTCACAACAGGGGGGTGATGGGGCCTACGAGCAGTACTTC
CASSQQGGDGAYEQYF
>TRBJ2-6|.|TRBV13|TRBD1
TGTGCCAGCAGCTTGCCGGGACAGGGGGCGTCTGGGGCCAACGTCCTGACTTTC
CASSLPGQGASGANVLTF
>TRBJ2-7|few|TRBV11-2|TRBD2
TGTGCCAGCAGCTTAATCGGGAGGTTATACGAGCAGTACTTC
CASSLIGRLYEQYF
>TRBJ1-4|many|TRBV3-1|.
TGTGCCAGCAGCCAGGGGGCGAATAGAAAACTGTTTTTT
CASSQGANRKLFF
>TRBJ1-2|few|TRBV5-1|TRBD1
TGCGCCAGCAGCCCTCTGGGGGGACAGGGGCTTTCCTATGGCTACACCTTC
CASSPLGGQGLSYGYTF
>TRBJ1-1|many|TRBV6-1|.
TGTGCCAGCAGCGAAGGGACTAGCACTGAAGCTTTCTTT
CASSEGTSTEAFF
>TRBJ1-2|many|TRBV10-3|TRBD1
TGTGCCATCAGCGAGGCCCTGACAGGGGGTGATGGCTACACCTTC
CAISEALTGGDGYTF
>TRBJ2-5|.|TRBV5-1|.
TGCGCCAGCAGCTTGGACCCAGCACCCCAAGAGACCCAGTACTTC
CASSLDPAPQETQYF
>TRBJ1-2|many|TRBV28|TRBD1
TGTGCCAGCAGTTTAGTTGGCAGGGGGCTCGGTGGCTACACCTTC
CASSLVGRGLGGYTF
>TRBJ2-2|.|TRBV9|TRBD2
TGTGCCAGCAGCGTAGTCGGCAGCGGGAGTAATACCGGGGAGCTGTTTTTT
CASSVVGSGSNTGELFF
>TRBJ1-2|few|TRBV18|.
TGTGCCAGCTCACCACGGCAGGTTACCTATGGCTACACCTTC
CASSPRQVTYGYTF
>TRBJ2-3|.|TRBV27|TRBD2
TGTGCCAGCAGTGGCGGGCGGGGGGATACGCAGTATTTT
CASSGGRGDTQYF
>TRBJ2-5|many|TRBV24-1|.
TGTGCCACCAGTGATTTGGCGGGGTCCGAGTACGAGACCCAGTACTTC
CATSDLAGSEYETQYF
>TRBJ1-1|few|TRBV28|.
TGTGCCAGTAATTCTCCTCAGACTAGCGGCACTGAAGCTTTCTTT
CASNSPQTSGTEAFF
>TRBJ2-5|many|TRBV2|TRBD2
TGTGCCAGCAGCGAAGGACTAGCAGGAGAGACCCAGTACTTC
CASSEGLAGETQYF
>TRBJ2-1|.|TRBV19|TRBD2
TGTGCCAGTAGCAGGACTAGCGGGAGTCGTGTTGAGCAGTTCTTC
CASSRTSGSRVEQFF
>TRBJ2-7|.|TRBV27|.
TGTGCCAGCAGTTTACACGCACAGGGAGGGGGGTCCTACGAGCAGTACTTC
CASSLHAQGGGSYEQYF
>TRBJ1-4|.|TRBV7-9|.
TGTGCCAGCAGCCCTCGGACAGCGAATGAAAAACTGTTTTTT
CASSPRTANEKLFF
>TRBJ2-1|many|TRBV5-1|.
TGCGCCAGCAGCCCAACTGTACTAGCCGCCATCGATGAGCAGTTCTTC
CASSPTVLAAIDEQFF
>TRBJ1-5|few|TRBV3-1|.
TGTGCCAGCAGCGAAAGTTGGAATCAGCCCCAGCATTTT
CASSESWNQPQHF
>TRBJ2-1|.|TRBV4-1|TRBD2
TGCGCCAGCAGCCCCTCGGCGAGGACTAGCGGGACCCCAGCCACTGAGCAGTTCTTC
CASSPSARTSGTPATEQFF
>TRBJ2-7|many|TRBV7-2|TRBD1
TGTGCCAGCAGGGGAGACAGGGGCACGGCCTACGAGCAGTACTTC
CASRGDRGTAYEQYF
>TRBJ2-7|.|TRBV28|.
TGTGCCAGCGCTAGAATGGGATCCTACGAGCAGTACTTC
CASARMGSYEQYF
>TRBJ2-3|.|TRBV27|.
TGTGCCAGCACTTCGGGACTCCTCACAGATACGCAGTATTTT
CASTSGLLTDTQYF
>TRBJ2-1|many|TRBV28|TRBD2
TGTGCCAGCACCAAACTAGCGGGAGACAATGAGCAGTTCTTC
CASTKLAGDNEQFF
>TRBJ2-1|many|TRBV20-1|TRBD1
TGCAGTGCTAGACCCGGGACAGGGAATGAGCAGTTCTTC
CSARPGTGNEQFF
>TRBJ1-4|few|TRBV20-1|.
TGCAGTGCTAGTGCGGCAAGTCTTAATGAAAAACTGTTTTTT
CSASAASLNEKLFF
>TRBJ2-1|many|TRBV28|.
TGTGCCAGCAGAGTTGAGCTCCTATCGAATGAGCAGTTCTTC
CASRVELLSNEQFF
>TRBJ2-3|many|TRBV11-3|TRBD2
TGTGCCAGCAGCTTAGCGGGAGGGCCTTTGAACACAGATACGCAGTATTTT
CASSLAGGPLNTDTQYF
>TRBJ2-2|few|TRBV19|TRBD2
TGTGCCAGTAGTATCGCACCCCCGGCGGGAGGAAACACCGGGGAGCTGTTTTTT
CASSIAPPAGGNTGELFF
>TRBJ1-3|few|TRBV3-1|.
TGTGCCAGCAGCCAACTATCTGGGGCCCGCTCTGGAAACACCATATATTTT
CASSQLSGARSGNTIYF
>TRBJ2-5|many|TRBV6-5|TRBD1
TGTGCCAGCAACGGCGGACAGGTCTTTGGTTGGGAGACCCAGTACTTC
CASNGGQVFGWETQYF
>TRBJ1-2|few|TRBV6-1|TRBD1
TGTGCCAGCAGTGAACCGGGACAGTCGAATGGCTACACCTTC
CASSEPGQSNGYTF
>TRBJ2-7|many|TRBV6-1|.
TGTGCCAGCAGTGATATATCCGACGAGCAGTACTTC
CASSDISDEQYF
>TRBJ1-1|many|TRBV20-1|.
TGCAGTGCTAGAGTAGGCAGTGATAACACTGAAGCTTTCTTT
CSARVGSDNTEAFF
>TRBJ2-1|.|TRBV19|.
TGTGCCAGTAGTATAGAGGCTAGATCCTACAATGAGCAGTTCTTC
CASSIEARSYNEQFF